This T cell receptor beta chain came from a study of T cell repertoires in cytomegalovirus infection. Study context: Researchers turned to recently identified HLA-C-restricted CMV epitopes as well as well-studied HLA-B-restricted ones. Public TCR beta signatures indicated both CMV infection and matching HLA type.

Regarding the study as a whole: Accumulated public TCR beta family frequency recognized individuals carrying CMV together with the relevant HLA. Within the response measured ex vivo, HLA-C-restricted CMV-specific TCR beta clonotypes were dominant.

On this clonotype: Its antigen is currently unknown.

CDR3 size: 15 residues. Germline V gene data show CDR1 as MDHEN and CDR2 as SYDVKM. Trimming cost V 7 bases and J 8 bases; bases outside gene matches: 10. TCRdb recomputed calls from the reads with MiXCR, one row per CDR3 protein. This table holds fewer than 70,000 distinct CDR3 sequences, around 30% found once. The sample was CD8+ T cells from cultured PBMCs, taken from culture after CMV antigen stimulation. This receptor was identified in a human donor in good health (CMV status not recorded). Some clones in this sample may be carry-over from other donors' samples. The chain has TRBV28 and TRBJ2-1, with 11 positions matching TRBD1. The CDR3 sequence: CASTGGQGAGHEQFF. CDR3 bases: TGTGCCAGCACCGGCGGACAGGGGGCCGGGCATGAGCAGTTCTTC.